This T cell receptor beta chain was observed in a study of PD-L1 blockade in urothelial cancer. The time point was: pretreatment peripheral blood. Only in-frame clones appear in the TCRdb table, and some are missing; sequencing was by immunoSEQ multiplex PCR. Of tens of thousands of clones in the sample, nearly 90% are singletons; the top ten hold 1.5% to 2%. This CDR3 spans 15 amino acids. Trimming at V came to 0 bases and at J to 12 bases, leaving 14 bases not matched to a gene. Germline V gene data show CDR1 as SGHRS and CDR2 as YFSETQ. The sequence derives from a man between 60 and 70 years old with urothelial cancer. The chain links TRBV5-1 to TRBJ2-7; 8 positions agree with TRBD2. This specimen was PBMCs, taken around atezolizumab (anti-PD-L1) treatment. CDR3 in amino acids: CASSLDGSGAGTLYF. The CDR3 nucleotides read TGCGCCAGCAGCTTGGACGGTAGCGGGGCCGGGACGCTGTACTTC.